This TCR beta chain is drawn from a study of T cell clones after liver transplantation. For the study at large: Draws occurred before transplant, before withdrawal, and after complete or failed withdrawal.

Germline V gives CDR1 SNHLY, CDR2 FYNNEI. Trimming shortened V by 6 bases and J by 4 bases, and 10 bases separated the two germline ends. The CDR3 totals 12 residues. About this clone: The antigen is not known.

The table came from immunoSEQ multiplex PCR; TCRdb's copy has only in-frame clones and leaves some out. The sample lists 68,000 or so clones; almost 95% were seen once. Study outcomes and limitations: A larger donor-reactive than third-party decline suggested partial antigen-specific deletion.

Sequences were derived from CD4+ T cells from blood, sampled roughly 26 months after liver transplant. This clonotype was sampled from a human patient who received a liver transplant. Some T cells may arise from the graft donor. The chain recombines TRBV2 with TRBJ2-7; no reliable D call. This CDR3 is CASRPYTYEQYF. The CDR3, as DNA: TGTGCCAGCAGACCCTACACGTACGAGCAGTACTTC. Complete variable domain (other parts from reference TRBV2 and TRBJ2-7): EPEVTQTPSHQVTQMGQEVILRCVPISNHLYFYWYRQILGQKVEFLVSFYNNEISEKSEIFDDQFSVERPDGSNFTLKIRSTKLEDSAMYFCASRPYTYEQYFGPGTRLTVT.